This TCR beta chain appears in the sequencing data of a study of cytomegalovirus exposure and HLA in healthy donors. The CDR3 length is 12 residues. Trimming cost V 7 bases and J 0 bases, with 8 bases left between them. CDR1 and CDR2 from the germline V gene are SQVTM and ANQGSEA. The primer mix had 60 Vbeta and 13 Jbeta primers. Here immunoSEQ multiplex PCR was the method, and the copy in TCRdb shows in-frame clones only, minus some. The top ten clones hold around 0.25% of a sample with more than 150,000 clones, roughly 87% of them seen once. The receptor was isolated from a girl under three years old in good health and CMV-seronegative. The V call is TRBV29-1, the J call TRBJ2-3; no reliable D call. The sample comprised PBMCs. CDR3 sequence: CSACPSTDTQYF. In nucleotides, the CDR3 is TGCAGCGCCTGTCCGAGCACAGATACGCAGTATTTT.